The sequence of this T cell receptor (beta chain) was determined in a study of blood T cell repertoires in COVID-19. On the study more broadly: Acute-phase and convalescent COVID-19 samples originated in the United States, Italy and Spain.

Study processing details: Estimation of nucleated cell counts relied on the amplification of reference gene primers. The repertoire was sequenced with immunoSEQ multiplex PCR; TCRdb's copy has only in-frame clones and lacks some. The D gene and trimming were derived from the DNA, and the V and J assignments and clone size from that table. This table has some 230,000 clones, roughly 83% appearing once. The sequencing sample was made of peripheral blood. The sequence came from a woman between 45 and 65 years old with acute or convalescent COVID-19.

The CDR3 is CASSNTGPGQPQHF. CDR3 bases: TGCGCCAGCAGCAATACAGGGCCGGGTCAGCCCCAGCATTTT. This sequence joins TRBV10-1 and TRBJ1-5, with a weak D call TRBD1 (6 bases). The CDR3 is 14 residues long. Trimming left V 6 bases short and J 6 bases short, with 15 bases between. CDR1 WNHNN and CDR2 SYGVQD come from the germline V gene (reference sequence).